What follows are 18 T cell receptor beta chains derived from one specimen sequenced in a study of blood T cell repertoires in COVID-19. Sequencing used immunoSEQ multiplex PCR; TCRdb keeps in-frame clones, though not all of them. Of almost 400,000 clones in the sample, roughly 90% were seen once. The specimen was PBMCs or T cells enriched from blood (not recorded which). Receptor source: a woman between 25 and 40 years old with acute COVID-19.

This clone appeared a single time. V gene TRBV5-5 combines with J gene TRBJ2-2, with TRBD1 as a possible D gene (6 bases). This CDR3 contains 15 residues. Germline V gene sequence: CDR1 SGHKS, CDR2 YYEKEE (reference sequence). The V end lost 1 base, the J end lost 3 bases, and 10 bases lay between the germline ends. CDR3: CASSLFPGDTGELFF. Written as DNA, the CDR3 is TGTGCCAGCAGCTTGTTCCCAGGGGACACCGGGGAGCTGTTTTTT. The full variable domain, with the rest looked up from reference TRBV5-5 and TRBJ2-2, is DAGVTQSPTHLIKTRGQQVTLRCSPISGHKSVSWYQQVLGQGPQFIFQYYEKEERGRGNFPDRFSARQFPNYSSELNVNALLLGDSALYLCASSLFPGDTGELFFGEGSRLTVL.

The chain joins TRBV4-1 to TRBJ1-4; TRBD1 agrees at 7 bases. The CDR3 loop spans 16 amino acids. Germline values: CDR1 MGHRA, CDR2 YSYEKL. The V segment lost 0 bases and the J segment 6 bases; nucleotides outside the gene matches: 7. The DNA for the CDR3 is TGCGCCAGCAGCCAAGATAGGACAGGCTCATATGAAAAACTGTTTTTT. Protein: CASSQDRTGSYEKLFF.

The chain employs TRBV5-6 and TRBJ2-7; the match to TRBD2 covers 9 bases. The CDR3 length is 16 residues. J was trimmed by 4 bases and V by 0 bases; bases with no gene match: 8. Germline lookup yields CDR1 SGHDT and CDR2 YYEEEE. CDR3 loop: CASSLVRGGVLYEQYF. CDR3 in DNA: TGTGCCAGCAGCTTGGTTCGCGGGGGGGTCTTGTACGAGCAGTACTTC.

The chain links TRBV10-2 to TRBJ2-7, with D perhaps matching TRBD2 (6 bases). The CDR3 covers 14 residues. Trimming removed 4 bases at V and 2 bases at J, with 12 bases between. In germline, CDR1 is WSHSY, CDR2 SAAADI. CDR3 DNA: TGCGCCAGCAGTGTAAGCGGGCCGCCCTACGAGCAGTACTTC. Translating gives CASSVSGPPYEQYF.

In this sample, this clone turned up once. The chain is built from TRBV3-1 (or the pseudogene TRBV3-2) and TRBJ1-2, with TRBD1 matching over 10 bases. In germline, CDR1 is LGHDT, CDR2 YNNKEL (reference sequence). There are 15 residues in the CDR3. The V and J ends lost 5 bases and 3 bases, in that order; junction bases with no gene match: 6. Written as DNA, the CDR3 is TGTGCCAGCAGCGACGACAGGGGGCCGGACTATGGCTACACCTTC. It encodes CASSDDRGPDYGYTF.

The rearrangement uses TRBV6-5 and TRBJ2-7, with D perhaps matching TRBD1 (6 bases). Germline CDR1 reads MNHEY; CDR2 reads SVGAGI. The germline V and J ends were trimmed by 8 bases and 0 bases, with 11 bases remaining between them. CDR3 size: 13 residues. The CDR3 sequence: CASWQGSSYEQYF. CDR3 DNA: TGTGCCAGCTGGCAGGGGAGCTCCTACGAGCAGTACTTC.

The V and J genes are TRBV6-5 and TRBJ1-1; weak D call: TRBD1 (6 bases). Trimming removed 1 base at V and 0 bases at J, with 12 bases between. Per the germline V gene, CDR1 is MNHEY and CDR2 is SVGAGI. This CDR3 is 16 amino acids long. The CDR3 DNA follows: TGTGCCAGCAGTTACTTCCCCGGGACACTGAACACTGAAGCTTTCTTT. Its translation: CASSYFPGTLNTEAFF.

This chain joins TRBV27 and TRBJ1-4, with 7 bases matching TRBD1. V gave up 3 bases and J gave up 3 bases; unmatched junction bases: 7. CDR1 and CDR2 from the germline V gene are MNHEY and SMNVEV (reference sequence). The CDR3 length is 16 residues. In nucleotides, the CDR3 is TGTGCCAGCAGTTTTATAGGGGACAGTTCTAATGAAAAACTGTTTTTT. Amino acids: CASSFIGDSSNEKLFF.

The rearrangement uses TRBV29-1 and TRBJ2-3, with 9 bases matching TRBD1. V lost 7 bases to trimming and J lost 0 bases; unmatched junction nucleotides: 11. Germline-derived CDR1 and CDR2 are SQVTM and ANQGSEA. The CDR3 has 16 residues. CDR3 loop: CSAGTGLSSSTDTQYF. The DNA for the CDR3 is TGCAGCGCAGGGACAGGGCTCTCCTCTAGCACAGATACGCAGTATTTT.

The CDR3 DNA sequence: TGCGCCAGCAGCTTCTCTAGCGGGGGGGTCGAAGATACGCAGTATTTT. This encodes CASSFSSGGVEDTQYF. The chain joins TRBV5-1 to TRBJ2-3, with TRBD2 matching 12 bases. Trimming took 2 bases from V and 5 from J; bases not matched to a gene: 6. CDR1 and CDR2 from the germline V gene are SGHRS and YFSETQ. This CDR3 comprises 16 residues.

The rearrangement links TRBV15 to TRBJ1-2; D unclear. The CDR3 is 12 amino acids. Germline V CDR1 and CDR2: LNHNV, YYDKDF (reference sequence). With 3 bases removed from V and 7 bases from J, the gap between germline ends came to 9 bases. The CDR3 DNA reads TGTGCCACCAGCAGCGGTTATACTGGCTACACCTTC. This encodes CATSSGYTGYTF. The full variable domain, its missing parts supplied by reference TRBV15 and TRBJ1-2, is DAMVIQNPRYQVTQFGKPVTLSCSQTLNHNVMYWYQQKSSQAPKLLFHYYDKDFNNEADTPDNFQSRRPNTSFCFLDIRSPGLGDTAMYLCATSSGYTGYTFGSGTRLTVV.

V and J are TRBV5-4 and TRBJ2-1, with 11 bases lining up with TRBD2. The CDR3 is 14 residues long. J gave up 5 bases and V 7 bases, and 5 bases lay outside the gene matches. The germline gives CDR1 SGHNT, CDR2 YYREEE (reference sequence). DNA of the CDR3: TGTGCCAGCCGAACTAGCGGGGGAGACAATGAGCAGTTCTTC. Amino acid sequence: CASRTSGGDNEQFF.

The chain couples TRBV3-1 (or the pseudogene TRBV3-2) to TRBJ1-1, with no clear D. The CDR3 extends over 14 amino acids. The V and J ends lost 4 bases and 2 bases respectively, with 11 bases between them. CDR1 and CDR2 (germline): LGHDT, YNNKEL (reference sequence). CDR3 in amino acids: CASSLRETNTEAFF. For the CDR3, the DNA is TGTGCCAGCAGCCTCCGGGAGACTAACACTGAAGCTTTCTTT.

The chain links TRBV19 to TRBJ2-7, with TRBD1 matching 7 bases. CDR1 and CDR2 (germline): LNHDA, SQIVND (reference sequence). The CDR3 totals 15 residues. Germline trimming cut 5 bases from V and 3 bases from J; bases unmatched to any gene: 10. The CDR3 DNA reads as TGTGCCAGTAGTGTCAAACGGGACAGCCACTACGAGCAGTACTTC. Translated: CASSVKRDSHYEQYF.

V usage is TRBV5-6 and J usage is TRBJ1-2; no clear D gene. From germline, CDR1 is SGHDT and CDR2 YYEEEE. V dropped 3 bases and J dropped 3 bases, with 15 bases sitting between them. The CDR3 consists of 15 residues. As DNA, the CDR3 is TGTGCCAGCAGCTCCCGTCGGGGTACCCACTATGGCTACACCTTC. Encoded protein: CASSSRRGTHYGYTF.

The chain has TRBV2 and TRBJ1-3; weak D call: TRBD1 (5 bases). V gave up 1 base and J gave up 3 bases, with 10 bases separating them. The CDR3 sequence is 15 residues long. Germline CDR1 reads SNHLY; CDR2 reads FYNNEI. CDR3 nucleotide sequence: TGTGCCAGCAGTGAAGGGCAGGGTCGTGGAAACACCATATATTTT. It translates to CASSEGQGRGNTIYF. Filled out from reference TRBV2 and TRBJ1-3, the complete variable domain reads EPEVTQTPSHQVTQMGQEVILRCVPISNHLYFYWYRQILGQKVEFLVSFYNNEISEKSEIFDDQFSVERPDGSNFTLKIRSTKLEDSAMYFCASSEGQGRGNTIYFGEGSWLTVV.

As concerns this clone: Other nucleotide sequences from this sample produce the same CDR3. The rearrangement links TRBV5-1 to TRBJ2-1, with TRBD2 matching over 12 bases. CDR1 and CDR2 (germline): SGHRS, YFSETQ. With V trimmed by 0 bases and J by 7 bases, 2 bases remained unmatched. The CDR3 runs to 15 residues. CDR3 sequence: CASSLALAGGNEQFF. Written as DNA, the CDR3 is TGCGCCAGCAGCTTGGCACTAGCGGGGGGAAATGAGCAGTTCTTC.

The genes are TRBV10-2 and TRBJ1-6, with a tentative D call TRBD1 (5 bases). The CDR3 spans 14 residues. In germline, CDR1 is WSHSY, CDR2 SAAADI. V lost 0 bases, J lost 10 bases, and 10 bases lay in between. CDR3 sequence: CASSESSRESPLHF. CDR3 nucleotides: TGCGCCAGCAGTGAGTCGAGCAGGGAATCACCCCTCCACTTT.